This is a list of T cell receptor beta chains from one sample in a study of cytomegalovirus exposure and HLA in healthy donors. Profiling relied on immunoSEQ multiplex PCR, and the TCRdb table lists in-frame clones only, not all of them. This table holds around 100,000 clones, around 76% found once. Sample: PBMCs. Every receptor here comes from a young woman in good health and CMV-seropositive. Each CDR3 is given with its conserved first and last residue. A D gene is named only where the DNA matches it firmly. Clone size is shown for a subset of rows, as once, few, many or a class of expanded clone.

D	V	length	J	size	CDR3	DNA
TRBD2	TRBV11-2	15	TRBJ2-3	-	CASSVAGGESDTQYF	TGTGCCAGCAGCGTAGCGGGAGGAGAGTCAGATACGCAGTATTTT
TRBD1	TRBV7-2	15	TRBJ2-5	-	CASSLEDRGGETQYF	TGTGCCAGCAGCTTAGAGGACAGGGGAGGGGAGACCCAGTACTTC
TRBD1	TRBV2	15	TRBJ2-3	once	CASNSGQGYTDTQYF	TGTGCCAGCAATTCCGGACAGGGATACACAGATACGCAGTATTTT
TRBD2	TRBV6-1	14	TRBJ2-7	-	CASTTSGSLYEQYF	TGTGCCAGCACCACTAGCGGGAGTCTCTACGAGCAGTACTTC
-	TRBV6-6	13	TRBJ1-1	few	CASSLKAGTEAFF	TGTGCCAGCAGCCTTAAGGCAGGTACTGAAGCTTTCTTT
-	TRBV2	14	TRBJ1-4	-	CASSRGEENEKLFF	TGTGCCAGCAGCCGGGGGGAGGAGAATGAAAAACTGTTTTTT
TRBD1	TRBV30	15	TRBJ2-2	-	CAWTRDRYLAGELFF	TGTGCCTGGACTCGGGACAGGTATCTGGCCGGGGAGCTGTTTTTT
-	TRBV9	14	TRBJ1-1	-	CASSVDRLNTEAFF	TGTGCCAGCAGCGTAGACAGACTAAACACTGAAGCTTTCTTT
-	TRBV7-2	14	TRBJ2-7	-	CASSLEASAYEQYF	TGTGCCAGCAGCTTAGAGGCTAGTGCCTACGAGCAGTACTTC
-	TRBV19	16	TRBJ1-5	few	CASSIGGGAGNQPQHF	TGTGCCAGTAGTATAGGAGGAGGGGCGGGCAATCAGCCCCAGCATTTT
-	TRBV29-1	12	TRBJ2-5	once	CSVEVWGGTQYF	TGCAGCGTTGAAGTATGGGGCGGGACCCAGTACTTC
-	TRBV7-2	17	TRBJ1-5	few	CASSFSGALTNRGSQHF	TGTGCCAGCAGTTTCTCAGGGGCTTTGACGAACCGTGGATCCCAGCATTTT
-	TRBV6-6	15	TRBJ1-2	-	CASSSADRNNYGYTF	TGTGCCAGCAGTTCCGCTGACAGAAATAACTATGGCTACACCTTC
-	TRBV2	17	TRBJ2-3	-	CASRDRQGMLFTDTQYF	TGTGCCAGCAGGGACCGCCAGGGGATGTTATTCACAGATACGCAGTATTTT
-	TRBV2	13	TRBJ1-2	-	CASSEDREYGYTF	TGTGCCAGCAGTGAAGACAGGGAGTATGGCTACACCTTC
-	TRBV7-3	16	TRBJ2-3	-	CASSLRGGASTDTQYF	TGTGCCAGCAGCCTAAGGGGGGGGGCGAGCACAGATACGCAGTATTTT
TRBD1	TRBV15	15	TRBJ2-6	-	CATSPGGDGANVLTF	TGTGCCACCAGCCCAGGGGGTGATGGGGCCAACGTCCTGACTTTC
TRBD1	TRBV7-3	12	TRBJ2-1	-	CASSTRTGDKFF	TGTGCCAGCAGCACCCGGACAGGGGATAAGTTCTTC
-	TRBV25-1	14	TRBJ1-2	-	CASSEWAGTYGYTF	TGTGCCAGCAGTGAATGGGCGGGGACCTATGGCTACACCTTC
TRBD2	TRBV5-4	17	TRBJ2-7	-	CASSLGSGSSISYEQYF	TGTGCCAGCAGCTTGGGTAGCGGGAGTTCTATATCCTACGAGCAGTACTTC
TRBD1	TRBV28	12	TRBJ1-4	-	CASSGTDEKLFF	TGTGCCAGCAGTGGGACAGATGAAAAACTGTTTTTT
-	TRBV27	17	TRBJ2-1	-	CASSLKRTDRSYNEQFF	TGTGCCAGCAGTTTAAAACGGACAGATAGATCCTACAATGAGCAGTTCTTC
TRBD1	TRBV5-1	15	TRBJ2-1	-	CASSFGTGRYNEQFF	TGCGCCAGCAGCTTCGGGACAGGGCGGTACAATGAGCAGTTCTTC
-	TRBV29-1	14	TRBJ2-3	-	CSVVKRSYTDTQYF	TGCAGCGTTGTAAAGCGGAGCTACACAGATACGCAGTATTTT
TRBD2	TRBV29-1	18	TRBJ2-2	-	CSVSTGTSGRTNTGELFF	TGCAGCGTTTCTACCGGGACTAGCGGGAGGACTAACACCGGGGAGCTGTTTTTT
-	TRBV4-1	15	TRBJ2-5	once	CASSQTFPGGETQYF	TGCGCCAGCAGCCAGACCTTCCCAGGGGGGGAGACCCAGTACTTC
-	TRBV4-1	16	TRBJ1-3	few	CASSQGMASSGNTIYF	TGCGCCAGCAGCCAAGGAATGGCTAGCTCTGGAAACACCATATATTTT
TRBD2	TRBV7-9	14	TRBJ2-1	once	CASSLGGGDNEQFF	TGTGCCAGCAGCTTAGGGGGAGGGGACAATGAGCAGTTCTTC
-	TRBV5-3	14	TRBJ2-7	-	CARSLVGGKDEQYF	TGTGCCAGAAGCTTGGTCGGGGGAAAGGACGAGCAGTACTTC
TRBD2	TRBV4-3	15	TRBJ2-1	few	CASSPRLAAYNEQFF	TGCGCCAGCAGCCCCAGACTAGCGGCCTACAATGAGCAGTTCTTC
TRBD2	TRBV4-2	16	TRBJ2-1	-	CASSPEGLAGGYEQFF	TGTGCCAGCAGCCCGGAAGGACTAGCGGGGGGGTATGAGCAGTTCTTC
TRBD2	TRBV27	16	TRBJ2-1	-	CASTRLAGKPYNEQFF	TGTGCCAGCACCCGACTAGCGGGGAAACCCTACAATGAGCAGTTCTTC
-	TRBV28	12	TRBJ1-2	-	CASSGVGYGYTF	TGTGCCAGTTCAGGGGTGGGCTATGGCTACACCTTC
TRBD1	TRBV29-1	16	TRBJ1-1	-	CSGASSGGRGNTEAFF	TGCAGCGGGGCTTCCTCAGGGGGACGGGGGAACACTGAAGCTTTCTTT
TRBD2	TRBV2	14	TRBJ2-1	-	CASSGGRVYNEQFF	TGTGCCAGCAGTGGCGGGAGAGTGTACAATGAGCAGTTCTTC
TRBD1	TRBV9	15	TRBJ2-7	once	CASSGEDRGSYEQYF	TGTGCCAGCAGCGGAGAGGACAGGGGCTCCTACGAGCAGTACTTC
-	TRBV18	20	TRBJ2-3	-	CASSPIATLSPLAITDTQYF	TGTGCCAGCTCACCAATCGCAACTCTCTCTCCCTTAGCGATCACAGATACGCAGTATTTT
-	TRBV7-3	13	TRBJ1-2	few	CASSPGGDYGYTF	TGTGCCAGCAGCCCCGGGGGGGACTATGGCTACACCTTC
TRBD2	TRBV7-7	15	TRBJ2-1	few	CASSLGLDAYNEQFF	TGTGCTAGCAGCTTAGGACTAGATGCCTACAATGAGCAGTTCTTC
TRBD1	TRBV25-1	13	TRBJ1-4	-	CASTKGAGEKLFF	TGTGCCAGCACCAAGGGGGCTGGTGAAAAACTGTTTTTT
TRBD1	TRBV27	17	TRBJ2-7	-	CASSPIWVQGVLYEQYF	TGTGCCAGCAGTCCAATTTGGGTTCAGGGGGTACTCTACGAGCAGTACTTC
TRBD2	TRBV4-3	17	TRBJ2-1	-	CASSQDRTSGKYNEQFF	TGCGCCAGCAGCCAAGATCGAACTAGCGGGAAATACAATGAGCAGTTCTTC
-	TRBV5-1	14	TRBJ1-2	-	CASSLDSGNYGYTF	TGCGCCAGCAGCTTGGACAGTGGGAACTATGGCTACACCTTC
TRBD2	TRBV29-1	17	TRBJ2-1	-	CSVQWGLAGGRLNEQFF	TGCAGCGTTCAATGGGGACTAGCGGGAGGCCGACTCAATGAGCAGTTCTTC
-	TRBV6-5	13	TRBJ2-7	-	CASSYSQGYEQYF	TGTGCCAGCAGTTACTCGCAGGGCTACGAGCAGTACTTC
-	TRBV19	15	TRBJ1-2	-	CASSINAGAVSGYTF	TGTGCCAGTAGTATTAACGCAGGGGCCGTAAGCGGCTACACCTTC
-	TRBV7-2	12	TRBJ2-1	-	CASSGDGTEQFF	TGTGCCAGCAGCGGGGACGGGACAGAGCAGTTCTTC
TRBD1	TRBV6-1	16	TRBJ1-4	-	CASSEAPAGGGEKLFF	TGTGCCAGCAGTGAAGCGCCGGCAGGGGGAGGTGAAAAACTGTTTTTT
TRBD2	TRBV20-1	10	TRBJ2-1	-	CSSQRGEQFF	TGCAGTTCACAGCGGGGTGAGCAGTTCTTC
-	TRBV29-1	12	TRBJ2-5	-	CSVLGGLKEQYF	TGCAGCGTGCTCGGCGGGCTAAAAGAGCAGTACTTC
TRBD1	TRBV2	14	TRBJ1-1	-	CASSARTGTTEAFF	TGTGCCAGCAGTGCGCGGACAGGGACCACTGAAGCTTTCTTT
-	TRBV7-9	13	TRBJ2-5	-	CASSLWPDETQYF	TGTGCCAGCAGCTTGTGGCCAGATGAGACCCAGTACTTC
-	TRBV6-5	12	TRBJ2-3	-	CASSYEGDTQYF	TGTGCCAGCAGTTACGAGGGTGATACGCAGTATTTT
TRBD1	TRBV5-1	15	TRBJ2-2	-	CASSSGQGNTGELFF	TGCGCCAGCAGCTCGGGACAGGGGAACACCGGGGAGCTGTTTTTT
TRBD1	TRBV7-8	16	TRBJ2-5	once	CASSLGTGTGGLEQYF	TGTGCCAGCAGCTTAGGGACCGGGACAGGGGGCTTAGAGCAGTACTTC